A single sample is the source of the 13 T cell receptor beta chains below, sequenced in a study of HIV-infected patients and healthy controls (dated by TCRdb to 2013 to 2016). Since whole blood was used without any cell fractionation, the repertoire reflected all peripheral T cells in unsorted form. The library was produced with 5' RACE. The instrument was an Illumina MiSeq. Using SuperScript III with primers targeting the alpha and beta constant regions, 500 ng of RNA was reverse transcribed. Separate libraries for the alpha and beta chains were generated through chain-specific third strand synthesis that incorporated multiplexing indices. In-frame beta chains were kept once TCRdb had trimmed the public reads at Q25 with fastp and called clones with MiXCR. Here each entry gathers all rows of one CDR3 protein and keeps the most common genes and DNA. The sample data list approximately 16,000 distinct CDR3 sequences, and 9.4% of these were observed just once. The ten largest clones capture 5.1% of the sample.

The specimen sequenced was blood. The receptor set was obtained from an adult in good health.

This chain links TRBV19 with TRBJ1-2; maybe TRBD1 (5 bases). The CDR3 is 13 amino acids. Germline CDR1 and CDR2: LNHDA and SQIVND (reference sequence). V lost 11 bases and J lost 4, with 17 bases in between. CDR3 bases: TGTGCCGCCAACTCGGGACGGATCTATGGCTACACCTTC. Encoded protein: CAANSGRIYGYTF.

The chain combines TRBV6-6 with TRBJ2-7, with no clear D. CDR1 and CDR2 (germline): MNHNY, SVGAGI (reference sequence). This CDR3 region has 12 residues. Trimming pared 6 bases from V and 0 bases from J, leaving 6 bases between. The CDR3 loop reads CASSPSSYEQYV. For the CDR3, the DNA is TGTGCCAGCAGCCCTAGCTCCTACGAGCAGTACGTC.

By sample fraction, this clonotype is medium-sized (0.01 to 0.1%). The chain recombines TRBV10-3 with TRBJ2-3, with D possibly TRBD2 on 6 matching bases. The length of the CDR3 is 15 residues. Germline CDR1 reads ENHRY; CDR2 reads SYGVKD. The ends were cut back, 8 bases at V and 1 base at J, with 16 bases in the middle. CDR3 in DNA: TGTGCCATCCAAGAGGTTAGCGGAGGCACAGATACGCAGTATTTT. This sequence encodes CAIQEVSGGTDTQYF.

In this sample, this clonotype turned up many times. The genes are TRBV6-6 and TRBJ1-5; possibly TRBD1 for D (5 bases). The CDR3 length is 20 residues. V gave up 4 bases and J gave up 2 bases, with 27 bases separating them. CDR1 is MNHNY and CDR2 is SVGAGI in the germline V gene (reference sequence). The DNA for the CDR3 is TGTGCCAGCAGTTCGTCCCCCGAGCGAGGGACCCTCTTTGGCAATCAGCCCCAGCATTTT. Protein: CASSSSPERGTLFGNQPQHF.

This clonotype was counted at least ten times. This chain uses TRBV3-1 with TRBJ1-3; no clear D. V was shortened by 2 bases and J by 4 bases, with 3 bases between the two germline ends. Germline lookup yields CDR1 LGHDT and CDR2 YNNKEL (reference sequence). The CDR3 has 12 residues. CDR3 bases: TGTGCCAGCAGCCAACAGGGAAACACCATATATTTT. The encoded protein is CASSQQGNTIYF. The full variable domain, in which reference TRBV3-1 and TRBJ1-3 provide the parts outside the CDR3, is DTAVSQTPKYLVTQMGNDKSIKCEQNLGHDTMYWYKQDSKKFLKIMFSYNNKELIINETVPNRFSPKSPDKAHLNLHINSLELGDSAVYFCASSQQGNTIYFGEGSWLTVV.

The table lists this clonotype with many counts. The rearrangement links TRBV29-1 to TRBJ2-7; D not certain. The germline V gene has CDR1 SQVTM and CDR2 ANQGSEA. V dropped 6 bases and J dropped 4 bases, with 4 bases sitting between them. The CDR3 has 9 amino acids. CDR3 nucleotide sequence: TGCAGCGTGGGGTACGAGCAGTACGTC. As protein: CSVGYEQYV.

This clonotype was picked up many times. This chain uses TRBV28 with TRBJ2-7; D is unclear. The germline V and J ends were trimmed by 8 bases and 2 bases, with 16 bases remaining between them. Germline values: CDR1 MDHEN, CDR2 SYDVKM. This CDR3 contains 14 residues. CDR3 coding DNA: TGTGCCAGCCGAACCCCCGGCGGTCCCTACGAGCAGTACTTC. Translated: CASRTPGGPYEQYF.

In its sample, this clonotype was seen a few times. This chain links TRBV20-1 with TRBJ2-7, with 12 bases aligning to TRBD2. Per the germline V gene, CDR1 is DFQATT and CDR2 is SNEGSKA (reference sequence). Trimming at V came to 3 bases and at J to 5 bases, leaving 11 bases not matched to a gene. The length of the CDR3 is 16 residues. The CDR3 loop is CSASDPSGRDGNEQYF. DNA for the CDR3: TGCAGTGCTAGCGATCCTAGCGGGAGGGATGGTAACGAGCAGTACTTC.

This clonotype rates as medium-sized. V usage is TRBV7-9 and J usage is TRBJ2-7; 9 bases align to TRBD1. V shed 2 bases and J 3 bases; nucleotides not matched to a gene: 5. Germline V CDR1 and CDR2: SEHNR, FQNEAQ (reference sequence). CDR3 size: 15 residues. The CDR3 loop is CASSLYTGGVYEQYV. CDR3 sequence (DNA): TGTGCCAGCAGCTTATACACAGGGGGCGTCTACGAGCAGTACGTC.

This clonotype was detected many times. J is TRBJ1-1 and V is TRBV18, with a weak D call TRBD1 (5 bases). The V and J ends lost 6 bases and 2 bases respectively, with 13 bases between them. This CDR3 is 14 amino acids long. CDR1 KGHSH and CDR2 LQKENI come from the germline V gene. CDR3 bases: TGTGCCAGCTCCCGACAGCTGATTAACACTGAAGCTTTCTTT. It codes for CASSRQLINTEAFF.

The chain employs TRBV19 and TRBJ1-5; no clear D. The CDR3 runs to 15 residues. CDR1 and CDR2 (germline): LNHDA, SQIVND (reference sequence). V lost 5 bases, J lost 2 bases, and 13 bases lay in between. CDR3 region: CASSPDGLGNQPQHF. DNA of the CDR3: TGTGCCAGTAGTCCCGACGGCTTGGGCAATCAGCCCCAGCATTTT.

By its share, this clonotype is medium-sized. The chain links TRBV18 to TRBJ2-7; the D is unclear. This CDR3 is built from 11 residues. Looked up from germline, CDR1 is KGHSH and CDR2 is LQKENI. Deletions cut 6 bases from V and 2 bases from J, with 5 bases between. CDR3 residues: CASSEPYEQYV. DNA for the CDR3: TGTGCCAGCTCTGAGCCCTACGAGCAGTACGTC.

This clonotype was found many times. The genes are TRBV3-1 and TRBJ2-6, with D unclear. This CDR3 contains 18 residues. Trimming left V 1 base short and J 1 base short, with 14 bases between. Germline CDR1 and CDR2: LGHDT and YNNKEL (reference sequence). The CDR3: CASSQGFLVYSGANVLTF. CDR3 DNA: TGTGCCAGCAGCCAAGGGTTTTTAGTCTATTCTGGGGCCAACGTCCTGACTTTC. Full variable domain (missing parts from reference TRBV3-1 and TRBJ2-6): DTAVSQTPKYLVTQMGNDKSIKCEQNLGHDTMYWYKQDSKKFLKIMFSYNNKELIINETVPNRFSPKSPDKAHLNLHINSLELGDSAVYFCASSQGFLVYSGANVLTFGAGSRLTVL.